This T cell receptor (beta chain) comes out of a study of control samples from healthy donors and cancer patients. TCRdb's copy holds only in-frame clones and misses some; the assay was immunoSEQ multiplex PCR. Here the sample spans nearly 55,000 clones, 95% to 96% being singletons. The CDR3 is 14 residues long. Germline V lookup: CDR1 SGHAT, CDR2 FQNNGV. V lost 1 base, J lost 7 bases, and 4 bases stayed unmatched. The receptor was derived from a woman aged 30 to 39 in good health. The genes are TRBV11-2 and TRBJ1-5; 7 bases fit TRBD1. The sample was blood. For the CDR3, the DNA is TGTGCCAGCAGCTTAGGACAGGGATACCAGCCCCAGCATTTT. Translated: CASSLGQGYQPQHF.